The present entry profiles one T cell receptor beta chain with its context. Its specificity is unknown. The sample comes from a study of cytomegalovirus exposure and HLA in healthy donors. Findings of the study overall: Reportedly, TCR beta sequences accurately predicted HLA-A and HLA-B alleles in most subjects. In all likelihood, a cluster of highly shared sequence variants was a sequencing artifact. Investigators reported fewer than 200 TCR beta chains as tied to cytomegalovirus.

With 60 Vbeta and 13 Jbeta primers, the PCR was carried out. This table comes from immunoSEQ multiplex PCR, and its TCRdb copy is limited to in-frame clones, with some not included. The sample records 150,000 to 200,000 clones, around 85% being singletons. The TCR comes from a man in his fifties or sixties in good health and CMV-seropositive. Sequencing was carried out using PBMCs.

In nucleotides, the CDR3 is TGCGCCAGCAGCGGGGGACTAGCGGCAGGTACGCAGTATTTT. It encodes CASSGGLAAGTQYF. V is TRBV5-1 and J is TRBJ2-3; 11 bases fit TRBD2. CDR1 is SGHRS, CDR2 YFSETQ, per germline. V lost 4 bases and J lost 8; bases outside the gene matches: 6. The CDR3 covers 14 residues.